This TCR beta chain was captured by sequencing in a study of OX40 agonist ivuxolimab in advanced cancers. Study observations and caveats: In a subset of nonresponders, normalized T-cell clonal expansion was also low.

At baseline, cycle 4 day 1, and cycle 7 day 1, blood was sampled. The repertoire was sequenced with immunoSEQ multiplex PCR; TCRdb's copy has only in-frame clones and lacks some. The table has about 79,000 clones, 80% to 95% seen once. Per germline, CDR1 SGDLS and CDR2 YYNGEE. The ends were cut back, 8 bases at V and 2 bases at J, with 10 bases in the middle. The CDR3 sequence is 13 residues long. Points on this clone: What it binds is unknown.

This TCR came from an adult with an advanced solid tumor such as melanoma, head and neck, liver or kidney cancer. This material consisted of CD4+ or CD8+ T cells sorted from blood, taken in a trial of the OX40 agonist ivuxolimab. V gene TRBV9 combines with J gene TRBJ2-2; possibly TRBD1 or TRBD2 for D (5 bases each). The CDR3 sequence is CASGTANTGELFF. The CDR3 DNA reads TGTGCCAGTGGGACGGCCAACACCGGGGAGCTGTTTTTT.